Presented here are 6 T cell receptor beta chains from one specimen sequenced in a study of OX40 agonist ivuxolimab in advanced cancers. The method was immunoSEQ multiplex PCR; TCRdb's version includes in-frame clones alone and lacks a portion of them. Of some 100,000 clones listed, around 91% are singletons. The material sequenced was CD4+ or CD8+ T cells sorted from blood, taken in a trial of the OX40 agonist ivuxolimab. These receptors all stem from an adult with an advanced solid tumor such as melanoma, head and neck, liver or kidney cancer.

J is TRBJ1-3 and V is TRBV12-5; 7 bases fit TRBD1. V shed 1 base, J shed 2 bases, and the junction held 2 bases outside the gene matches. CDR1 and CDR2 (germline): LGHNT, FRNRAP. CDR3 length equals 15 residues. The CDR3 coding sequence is TGTGCTAGTGGTTTGGCTCAGGGGGCTGGAAACACCATATATTTT. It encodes CASGLAQGAGNTIYF.

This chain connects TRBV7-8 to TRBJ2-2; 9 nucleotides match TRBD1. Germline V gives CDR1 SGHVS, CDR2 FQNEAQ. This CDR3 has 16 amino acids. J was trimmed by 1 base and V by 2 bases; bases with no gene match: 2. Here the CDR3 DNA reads TGTGCCAGCAGCTTACTGGGACAGGGGAACACCGGGGAGCTGTTTTTT. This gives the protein CASSLLGQGNTGELFF.

As DNA, the CDR3 is TGTGCCAGCAGCTTAAACAGGGATGGTGAAGCTTTCTTT. It specifies CASSLNRDGEAFF. The chain carries TRBV11-3 and TRBJ1-1; weak D call: TRBD1 (6 bases). The V end was cut by 2 bases, the J end by 7 bases, with 11 bases between. The CDR3 runs to 13 residues. In germline, CDR1 is SGHNT, CDR2 YENEEA.

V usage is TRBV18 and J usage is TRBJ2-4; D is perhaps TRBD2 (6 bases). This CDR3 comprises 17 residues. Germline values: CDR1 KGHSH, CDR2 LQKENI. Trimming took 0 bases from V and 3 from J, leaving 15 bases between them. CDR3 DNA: TGTGCCAGCTCACCACCCTTGAGGGCGGGACTCAAAAACATTCAGTACTTC. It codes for CASSPPLRAGLKNIQYF.

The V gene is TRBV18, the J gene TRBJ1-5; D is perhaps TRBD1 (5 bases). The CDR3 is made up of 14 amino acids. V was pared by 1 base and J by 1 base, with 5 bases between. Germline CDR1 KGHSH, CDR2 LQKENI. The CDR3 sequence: CASSPQGSNQPQHF. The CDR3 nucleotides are TGTGCCAGCTCACCACAGGGGAGCAATCAGCCCCAGCATTTT.

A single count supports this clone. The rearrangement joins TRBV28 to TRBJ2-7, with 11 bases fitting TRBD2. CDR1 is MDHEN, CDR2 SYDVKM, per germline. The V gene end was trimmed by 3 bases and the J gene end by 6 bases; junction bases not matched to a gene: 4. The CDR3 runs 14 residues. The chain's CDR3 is CASSFTSGSGEQYF. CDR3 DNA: TGTGCCAGCAGTTTTACTAGCGGGAGTGGCGAGCAGTACTTC.